One sample yielded the 20 T cell receptor beta chains listed below, sequenced in a study of a mutant IDH1 vaccine in newly diagnosed glioma. Profiled with immunoSEQ multiplex PCR; TCRdb holds only in-frame clones, not every one. The sample consists of 85,000 to 100,000 clones, 70% to 90% of them appearing once. Time point here: baseline, week 1 (first vaccination visit). The sample's treatment: pre-vaccination baseline after standard-of-care therapy. The sample consisted of PBMCs, taken from a glioma patient treated with radiotherapy, temozolomide or both. These receptors came from a woman in her 50s with glioma.

The chain employs TRBV28 and TRBJ1-1; possible D gene TRBD1, 5 bases. Germline values: CDR1 MDHEN, CDR2 SYDVKM. V was pared by 4 bases and J by 1 base, with 16 bases between. The CDR3 extends over 16 amino acids. CDR3 nucleotides: TGTGCCAGCAGTTGGAGCGGCCTAGGGACGAACACTGAAGCTTTCTTT. This encodes CASSWSGLGTNTEAFF.

V is TRBV5-1 and J is TRBJ2-1; D tentatively reads TRBD1 or TRBD2 (5 bases each). The germline gives CDR1 SGHRS, CDR2 YFSETQ. V was pared by 4 bases and J by 3 bases, with 20 bases between. The CDR3 totals 17 residues. The CDR3 region has the DNA TGCGCCAGCAGCGGTGGGACCGGCCCCGCCATCTACAATGAGCAGTTCTTC. Translation gives CASSGGTGPAIYNEQFF.

The chain is built from TRBV7-2 and TRBJ1-1; possibly TRBD1 for D (5 bases). CDR3 size: 17 residues. V lost 9 bases and J 0 bases, leaving 23 bases between the germline ends. The germline CDR1 and CDR2 sequences are SGHTA and FQGNSA. The CDR3 DNA is TGTGCCAGTGAGGTGGGACGGCTATACACTTTGAACACTGAAGCTTTCTTT. This translates into CASEVGRLYTLNTEAFF.

The chain uses TRBV28 and TRBJ1-1, with a weak D call TRBD1 (5 bases). The V gene lost 6 bases and the J gene lost 5 bases, with 13 bases spanning the gap. CDR1 and CDR2 from the germline V gene are MDHEN and SYDVKM. CDR3 length equals 13 residues. CDR3 nucleotide sequence: TGTGCCAGCAGGACGACAGTACAGACTGAAGCTTTCTTT. This codes for CASRTTVQTEAFF.

This clone was seen a handful of times. The gene calls are TRBV5-3 and TRBJ1-1; D is perhaps TRBD1 (5 bases). TRBV5-3 is given ORF status, its function remaining uncertain. The V gene lost 3 bases and the J gene lost 11 bases, with 17 bases spanning the gap. This CDR3 is 13 amino acids long. CDR3 residues: CARSSPGWGRAFF. The DNA for the CDR3 is TGTGCCAGAAGCTCCCCCGGCTGGGGCAGGGCTTTCTTT.

This rearrangement joins TRBV27 to TRBJ2-3; D gene uncertain. V lost 7 bases and J 5 bases, leaving 13 bases between the germline ends. The CDR3 has 13 residues. Looked up from germline, CDR1 is MNHEY and CDR2 is SMNVEV (reference sequence). In DNA, the CDR3 is TGTGCCAGCATCGGAACTTTAAAAGATACGCAGTATTTT. Encoded protein: CASIGTLKDTQYF.

In this sample, this clone turned up once. The chain carries TRBV5-1 and TRBJ1-1; 8 bases line up with TRBD1. This CDR3 has 14 amino acids. Trimming removed 7 bases from V and 2 bases from J; junction bases left unmatched: 7. The germline V gene encodes CDR1 SGHRS and CDR2 YFSETQ. CDR3 residues: CASHTGTGNTEAFF. For the CDR3, the DNA is TGCGCCAGCCACACCGGGACAGGTAACACTGAAGCTTTCTTT.

Only one count was recorded for this clone. The CDR3 DNA reads as TGTGCCAGCAGTGCGCAGGGGACAGGGAGGGGAAACACCATATATTTT. This sequence encodes CASSAQGTGRGNTIYF. This chain links TRBV6-1 with TRBJ1-3; 9 positions match TRBD1. V shed 4 bases, J shed 4 bases, and the junction held 8 bases outside the gene matches. From germline, CDR1 is MNHNS and CDR2 SASEGT. There are 16 residues in the CDR3.

The J gene is TRBJ2-1, the V gene TRBV10-3; D might be TRBD2 (6 bases). From germline, CDR1 is ENHRY and CDR2 SYGVKD. The CDR3 length is 14 residues. V lost 3 bases and J 5 bases, leaving 11 bases between the germline ends. The CDR3 nucleotides read TGTGCCATCAGTGAATCTGGAGGGAACAATGAGCAGTTCTTC. Translated: CAISESGGNNEQFF.

The chain is built from TRBV6-1 and TRBJ2-2, with 10 bases lining up with TRBD1. Trimming took 5 bases from V and 3 from J; bases not matched to a gene: 3. Germline assignment: CDR1 MNHNS and CDR2 SASEGT. The CDR3 is 15 residues long. CDR3 coding DNA: TGTGCCAGCAGTTGGGACAGGGGCTACACCGGGGAGCTGTTTTTT. It translates to CASSWDRGYTGELFF.

This clone was observed once. The chain combines TRBV4-1 with TRBJ1-5; D is unresolved. CDR1 and CDR2 from the germline V gene are MGHRA and YSYEKL. The CDR3 sequence is 16 residues long. Between the trimmed V and J ends, which lost 0 bases and 3 bases, there was a span of 12 bases. The CDR3 loop reads CASSQEFLGSNQPQHF. CDR3 nucleotide sequence: TGCGCCAGCAGCCAAGAATTCTTGGGATCCAATCAGCCCCAGCATTTT.

The chain has TRBV7-2 and TRBJ1-2, with TRBD1 matching 8 bases. The CDR3 runs to 14 residues. From germline, CDR1 is SGHTA and CDR2 FQGNSA. Trimming removed 5 bases from V and 8 bases from J; junction bases left unmatched: 10. CDR3 residues: CASSRSQGAGGYTF. CDR3 nucleotide sequence: TGTGCCAGCAGCCGGAGTCAGGGGGCAGGGGGCTACACCTTC.

The chain recombines TRBV7-2 with TRBJ2-7; D call uncertain. V lost 2 bases and J 3 bases, leaving 8 bases between the germline ends. This CDR3 has 13 amino acids. Per the germline V gene, CDR1 is SGHTA and CDR2 is FQGNSA. The DNA of the CDR3 is TGTGCCAGCAGCTTATGGGAAAACTACGAGCAGTACTTC. Protein sequence: CASSLWENYEQYF.

The chain combines TRBV5-1 with TRBJ2-7; 11 bases match TRBD2. V was pared by 4 bases and J by 6 bases, with 12 bases of the junction left unmatched. Germline V lookup: CDR1 SGHRS, CDR2 YFSETQ. The CDR3 contains 16 residues. This CDR3 is CASSTALAGGPSEQYF. The CDR3, as DNA: TGCGCCAGCAGCACCGCTTTAGCGGGAGGGCCAAGCGAGCAGTACTTC.

V is TRBV5-1 and J is TRBJ2-3, with a weak D call TRBD1 (6 bases). This CDR3 spans 14 amino acids. The germline gives CDR1 SGHRS, CDR2 YFSETQ. Trimming took off 0 bases at V and 3 bases at J, with 8 bases between the two ends. The CDR3 bases are TGCGCCAGCAGCTTGGCGCAGGGGACAGATACGCAGTATTTT. Its protein is CASSLAQGTDTQYF.

Written as DNA, the CDR3 is TGTGCCAGCTCACTCGGGACTAGCGGGAGTTTCTACGAGCAGTACTTC. It yields the protein CASSLGTSGSFYEQYF. The chain is built from TRBV18 and TRBJ2-7; 14 bases match TRBD2. The V segment lost 4 bases and the J segment 3 bases; nucleotides outside the gene matches: 5. The germline gives CDR1 KGHSH, CDR2 LQKENI. The CDR3 spans 16 residues. The whole variable domain, filled in from reference TRBV18 and TRBJ2-7, reads NAGVMQNPRHLVRRRGQEARLRCSPMKGHSHVYWYRQLPEEGLKFMVYLQKENIIDESGMPKERFSAEFPKEGPSILRIQQVVRGDSAAYFCASSLGTSGSFYEQYFGPGTRLTVT.

The chain links TRBV10-3 to TRBJ1-3; a weak D match, TRBD1 (5 bases). V was shortened by 6 bases and J by 0 bases, with 12 bases between the two germline ends. CDR3 length equals 15 residues. Germline CDR1 ENHRY, CDR2 SYGVKD. CDR3 nucleotide sequence: TGTGCCATCAGCCCCAGGCAGGGCTCTGGAAACACCATATATTTT. The encoded protein is CAISPRQGSGNTIYF.

This clone was seen a few times. The V gene is TRBV7-9, the J gene TRBJ1-4, with D possibly TRBD1 on 5 matching bases. The V and J ends lost 4 bases and 7 bases respectively, with 13 bases between them. Germline V gene data show CDR1 as SEHNR and CDR2 as FQNEAQ (reference sequence). The CDR3 contains 14 residues. The CDR3 coding sequence is TGTGCCAGCAGCTGGTCAGAGGGGAGTGAAAAACTGTTTTTT. It codes for CASSWSEGSEKLFF.

This clone has a handful of counts. The V gene is TRBV6-5, the J gene TRBJ1-1; TRBD1 aligns across 8 bases. The J segment lost 5 bases and the V segment lost 6 bases, leaving 2 bases of the junction unmatched. This CDR3 is built from 12 residues. The germline V gene has CDR1 MNHEY and CDR2 SVGAGI. The CDR3 region is CASSDRGTEAFF. The CDR3 DNA reads as TGTGCCAGCAGCGACAGGGGAACTGAAGCTTTCTTT.

The V and J genes are TRBV28 and TRBJ2-3; 8 bases map to TRBD2. The CDR3 covers 14 residues. Germline V gene lookup returns CDR1 MDHEN and CDR2 SYDVKM. The V segment lost 6 bases and the J segment 6 bases; nucleotides outside the gene matches: 8. The CDR3 DNA sequence: TGTGCCAGCAGCCCTGCGGGGGGAAACGATACGCAGTATTTT. This codes for CASSPAGGNDTQYF.